This T cell receptor beta chain was obtained from a study of blood T cell repertoires in COVID-19. For the study at large: Specimens from acute and convalescent COVID-19 originated in the United States, Italy and Spain. In each case, the material was cDNA or gDNA derived from T cells, B-cell-depleted T cells, or PBMCs.

The V gene's germline CDR1 is MGHDK and CDR2 SYGVNS. V lost 10 bases, J lost 8 bases, and 15 bases lay in between. The CDR3 loop spans 12 amino acids. Original methodology: Reference gene primers were amplified, and this amplification served to estimate nucleated cell counts. The method was immunoSEQ multiplex PCR; TCRdb's version includes in-frame clones alone and lacks a portion of them. That table is the source of V, J and clone size, and D and trimming were worked out from the DNA. The table shows approximately 170,000 clones, with about 83% occurring only once. The V call is TRBV25-1, the J call TRBJ2-1; D remains ambiguous. The TCR was taken from a woman between 65 and 79 years old who had recovered from COVID-19. Sequencing was performed on peripheral blood. CDR3 sequence reads: CAITTKVDEQFF. Here the CDR3 DNA reads TGTGCCATCACTACCAAGGTCGATGAGCAGTTCTTC.